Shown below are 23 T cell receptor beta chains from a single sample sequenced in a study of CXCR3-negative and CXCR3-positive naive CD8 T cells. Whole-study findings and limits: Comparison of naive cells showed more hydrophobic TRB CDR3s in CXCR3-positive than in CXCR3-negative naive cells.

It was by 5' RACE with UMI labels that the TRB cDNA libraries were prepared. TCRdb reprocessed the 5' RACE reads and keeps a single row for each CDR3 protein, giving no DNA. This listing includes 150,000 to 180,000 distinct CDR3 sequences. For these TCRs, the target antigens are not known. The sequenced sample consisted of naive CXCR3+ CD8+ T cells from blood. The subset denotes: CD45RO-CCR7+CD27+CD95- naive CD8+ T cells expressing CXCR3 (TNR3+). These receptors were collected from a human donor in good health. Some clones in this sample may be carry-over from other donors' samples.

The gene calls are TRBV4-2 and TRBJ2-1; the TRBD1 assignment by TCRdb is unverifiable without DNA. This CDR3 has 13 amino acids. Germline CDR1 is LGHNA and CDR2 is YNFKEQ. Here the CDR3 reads CASSQGQGNEQFF.

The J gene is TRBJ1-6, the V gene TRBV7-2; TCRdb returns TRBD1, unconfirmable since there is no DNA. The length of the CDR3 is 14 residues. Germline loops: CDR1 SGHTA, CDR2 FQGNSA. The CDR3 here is CASSLAGGGSPLHF.

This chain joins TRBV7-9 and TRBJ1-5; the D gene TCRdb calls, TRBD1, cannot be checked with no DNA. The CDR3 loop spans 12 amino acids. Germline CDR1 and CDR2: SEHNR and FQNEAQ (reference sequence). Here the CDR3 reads CASSPGNQPQHF.

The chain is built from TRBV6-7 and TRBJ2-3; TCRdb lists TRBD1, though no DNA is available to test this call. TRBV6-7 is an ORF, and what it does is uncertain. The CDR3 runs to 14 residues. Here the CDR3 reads CASGGQGPTDTQYF.

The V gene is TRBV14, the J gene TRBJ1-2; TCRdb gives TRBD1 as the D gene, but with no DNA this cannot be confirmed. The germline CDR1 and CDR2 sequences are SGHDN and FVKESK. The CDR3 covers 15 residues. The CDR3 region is CASSQVFPGDYGYTF.

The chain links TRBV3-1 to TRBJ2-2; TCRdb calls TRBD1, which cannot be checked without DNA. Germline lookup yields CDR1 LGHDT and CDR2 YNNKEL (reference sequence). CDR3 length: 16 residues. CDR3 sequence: CASSQAGASNTGELFF. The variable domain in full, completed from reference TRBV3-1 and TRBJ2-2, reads DTAVSQTPKYLVTQMGNDKSIKCEQNLGHDTMYWYKQDSKKFLKIMFSYNNKELIINETVPNRFSPKSPDKAHLNLHINSLELGDSAVYFCASSQAGASNTGELFFGEGSRLTVL.

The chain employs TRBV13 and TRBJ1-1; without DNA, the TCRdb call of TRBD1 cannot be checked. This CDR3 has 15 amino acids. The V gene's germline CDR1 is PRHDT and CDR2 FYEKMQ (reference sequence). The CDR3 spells CASSDWDGEDIEAFF. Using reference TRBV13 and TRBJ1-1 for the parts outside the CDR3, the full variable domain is AAGVIQSPRHLIKEKRETATLKCYPIPRHDTVYWYQQGPGQDPQFLISFYEKMQSDKGSIPDRFSAQQFSDYHSELNMSSLELGDSALYFCASSDWDGEDIEAFFGQGTRLTVV.

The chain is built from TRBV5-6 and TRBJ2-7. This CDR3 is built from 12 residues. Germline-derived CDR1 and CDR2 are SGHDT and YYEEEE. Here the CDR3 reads CASTLGSNEQYF.

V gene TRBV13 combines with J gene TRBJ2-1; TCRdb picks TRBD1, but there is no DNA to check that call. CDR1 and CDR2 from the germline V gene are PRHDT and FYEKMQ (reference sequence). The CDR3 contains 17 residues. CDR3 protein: CASSLVGAGEIYNEQFF.

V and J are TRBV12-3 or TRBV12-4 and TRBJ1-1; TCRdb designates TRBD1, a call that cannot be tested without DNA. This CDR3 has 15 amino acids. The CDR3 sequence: CASSENRGEVTEAFF.

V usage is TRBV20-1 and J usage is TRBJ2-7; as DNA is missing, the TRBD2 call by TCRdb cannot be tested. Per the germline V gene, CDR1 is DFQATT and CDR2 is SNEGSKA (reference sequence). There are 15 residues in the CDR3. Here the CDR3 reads CSARPSTYPPYEQYF.

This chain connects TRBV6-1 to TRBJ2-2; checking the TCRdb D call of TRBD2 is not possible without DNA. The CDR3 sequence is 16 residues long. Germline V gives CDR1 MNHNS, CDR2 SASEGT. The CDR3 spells CATRLRLADNTGELFF.

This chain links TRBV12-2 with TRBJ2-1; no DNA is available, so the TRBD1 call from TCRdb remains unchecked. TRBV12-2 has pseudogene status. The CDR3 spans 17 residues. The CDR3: CASRLEGQSFSYNEQFF.

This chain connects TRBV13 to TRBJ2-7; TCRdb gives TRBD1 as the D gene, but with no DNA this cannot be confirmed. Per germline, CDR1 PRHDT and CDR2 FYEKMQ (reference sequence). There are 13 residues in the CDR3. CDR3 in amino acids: CASSERGTGVEYF. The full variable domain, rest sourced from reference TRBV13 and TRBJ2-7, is AAGVIQSPRHLIKEKRETATLKCYPIPRHDTVYWYQQGPGQDPQFLISFYEKMQSDKGSIPDRFSAQQFSDYHSELNMSSLELGDSALYFCASSERGTGVEYFGPGTRLTVT.

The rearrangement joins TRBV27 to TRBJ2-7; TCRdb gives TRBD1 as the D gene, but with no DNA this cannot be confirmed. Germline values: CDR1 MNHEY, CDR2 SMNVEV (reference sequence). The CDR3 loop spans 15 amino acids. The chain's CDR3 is CASSPSGTGFYEQYF.

The chain's CDR3 is CASSLAQAAETQYF. V and J are TRBV7-9 and TRBJ2-5; as DNA is missing, the TRBD1 call by TCRdb cannot be tested. CDR1 is SEHNR and CDR2 is FQNEAQ in the germline V gene (reference sequence). This CDR3 is built from 14 residues.

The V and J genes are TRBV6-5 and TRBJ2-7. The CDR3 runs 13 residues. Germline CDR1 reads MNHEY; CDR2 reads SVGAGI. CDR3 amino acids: CASRSNGDYEQYF.

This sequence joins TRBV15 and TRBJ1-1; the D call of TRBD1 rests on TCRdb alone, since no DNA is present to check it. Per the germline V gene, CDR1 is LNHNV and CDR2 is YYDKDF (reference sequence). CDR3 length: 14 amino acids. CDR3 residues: CATSKDRANTEAFF. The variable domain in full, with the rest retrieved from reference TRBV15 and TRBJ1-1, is DAMVIQNPRYQVTQFGKPVTLSCSQTLNHNVMYWYQQKSSQAPKLLFHYYDKDFNNEADTPDNFQSRRPNTSFCFLDIRSPGLGDTAMYLCATSKDRANTEAFFGQGTRLTVV.

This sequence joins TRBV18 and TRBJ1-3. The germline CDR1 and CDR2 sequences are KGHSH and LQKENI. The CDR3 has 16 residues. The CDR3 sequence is CASSPPSALSGNTIYF.

The CDR3 sequence: CAISETFTGAGANVLTF. This sequence joins TRBV10-3 and TRBJ2-6; TCRdb designates TRBD1, a call that cannot be tested without DNA. Germline CDR1 ENHRY, CDR2 SYGVKD. This CDR3 spans 17 amino acids.

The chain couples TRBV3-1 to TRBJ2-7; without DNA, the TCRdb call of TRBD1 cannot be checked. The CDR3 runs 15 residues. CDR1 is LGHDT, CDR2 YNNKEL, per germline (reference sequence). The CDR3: CASSRPGQGRYEQYF.

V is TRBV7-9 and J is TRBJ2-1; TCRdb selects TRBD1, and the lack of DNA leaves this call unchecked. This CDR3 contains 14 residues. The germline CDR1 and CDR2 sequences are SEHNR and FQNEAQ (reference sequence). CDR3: CASSTETEAGVPFF.

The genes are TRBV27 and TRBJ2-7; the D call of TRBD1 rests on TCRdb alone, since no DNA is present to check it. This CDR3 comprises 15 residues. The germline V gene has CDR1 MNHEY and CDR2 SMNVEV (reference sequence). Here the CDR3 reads CASSLSAGQGYEQYF.